One sample yielded the 17 T cell receptor beta chains listed below, sequenced in a study of tumor-infiltrating lymphocytes in primary liver carcinoma. The authors made TCR beta cDNA from around 500 ng total RNA with a constant-region primer. Three-round nested multiplex PCR performed with slightly modified ARM-PCR produced the TCR beta libraries. The first two PCR rounds, around 11 cycles each, used TRBV1-TRBV30 forward primers and a C-beta reverse primer. TCRdb independently ran MiXCR on the multiplex PCR reads; one entry per CDR3 protein. Among fewer than 30,000 distinct CDR3 sequences listed, 60% to 85% were seen once. For each extraction, RNA and DNA were obtained together from roughly 20-30 mg of unsorted bulk tissue. The specimen sequenced was liver tumor tissue from sampling region 3. Subset defined: tumor region T3, left-lateral pole. The source of these receptors is a man aged 40-49 years with primary liver carcinoma and hepatitis B virus infection.

On this clonotype: One end of the junction does not line up with germline, which may come from a read error. The genes are TRBV18 and TRBJ1-1; D remains unclear. The germline CDR1 and CDR2 sequences are KGHSH and LQKENI. This CDR3 is built from 9 residues. Written as DNA, the CDR3 is TGTGCCGGCTCCCCCCCAGCTTTCTTT. Residues: CAGSPPAFF.

This sequence joins TRBV12-3 or TRBV12-4 and TRBJ2-3; maybe TRBD2 (5 bases). This CDR3 is 13 amino acids long. V was cut by 6 bases and J by 12 bases, with 19 bases left in between. The CDR3 nucleotides are TGTGCCAGCAGCTTACGGGGTGGGGATAGCCAGTATTTT. Encoded protein: CASSLRGGDSQYF.

The chain is built from TRBV19 and TRBJ2-1; D unresolved. The CDR3 runs 17 residues. Trimming took 5 bases from V and 13 from J, leaving 30 bases between them. Germline CDR1 and CDR2: LNHDA and SQIVND (reference sequence). The CDR3 DNA follows: TGTGCCAGTAGTCCCCCTCGCCCGTTGGGTGGCTACAATGGACAGTTCTTC. This codes for CASSPPRPLGGYNGQFF.

Points on this clonotype: This may stem from a read error, because a much larger clone lies one nucleotide away. The V call is TRBV12-3 or TRBV12-4, the J call TRBJ2-2, with D perhaps given as TRBD1 or TRBD2 (6 bases each). This CDR3 has 15 residues. CDR3 loop: CASRGWDTKTGELFF. CDR3 DNA sequence: TGTGCCAGCCGGGGGTGGGACACGAAGACCGGGGAGCTGTTTTTT.

The V gene is TRBV11-2, the J gene TRBJ2-7; TRBD1 aligns across 8 bases. CDR1 and CDR2 from the germline V gene are SGHAT and FQNNGV. This CDR3 spans 15 amino acids. With 4 bases clipped from V and 7 bases from J, the junction kept 12 bases outside the gene matches. The CDR3 sequence is CASSYVAGGQNEQYF. The CDR3 nucleotides read TGTGCCAGCAGCTATGTGGCAGGGGGCCAGAATGAGCAGTACTTC.

About this clonotype: Here the CDR3 omits its conserved ending phenylalanine or tryptophan, so a read error is the likely source. The rearrangement joins TRBV12-3 or TRBV12-4 to TRBJ2-5; maybe TRBD2 (5 bases). The CDR3 totals 11 residues. Trimming removed 5 bases at V and 7 bases at J, with 8 bases between. The CDR3 region has the DNA TGTGCCAGCAGTCTAGAGGGGACCCAGTACTCC. Residues: CASSLEGTQYS.

V and J are TRBV6-1 and TRBJ2-1, with TRBD1 matching over 8 bases. The CDR3 extends over 14 amino acids. Germline CDR1 MNHNS, CDR2 SASEGT. V was clipped by 2 bases and J by 10 bases; unmatched bases: 7. CDR3 residues: CASSEPDRGGEQFF. The CDR3 bases are TGTGCCAGCAGTGAACCCGACAGGGGAGGAGAGCAGTTCTTC.

Notes on this clonotype: Germline and junction disagree at one end, which may indicate a read error. V gene TRBV30 combines with J gene TRBJ1-4, with a weak D call TRBD1 (5 bases). CDR3 length: 13 residues. Germline lookup yields CDR1 GTSNPN and CDR2 SVGIG (reference sequence). The CDR3 region has the DNA TGTACCTGGGGCAGAATAGAAAATGAAAAACTGTTTTTT. This gives the protein CTWGRIENEKLFF.

With respect to this clonotype: Given a much more abundant clone one base away, this may be a read error. This rearrangement joins TRBV7-2 to TRBJ2-7; 7 bases match TRBD1. After removal of 8 bases from V and 1 base from J, the junction contained 2 bases not matched to a gene. Germline-derived CDR1 and CDR2 are SGHTA and FQGNSA. This CDR3 is built from 12 residues. The CDR3 DNA sequence: TGTGCCAGCGGACAGGCATCCTACGAGCAGTACTTC. As protein: CASGQASYEQYF.

A word on this clonotype: A junction end diverges from the germline sequence, so it may reflect a read error. The chain carries TRBV10-2 and TRBJ1-2, with TRBD1 matching 7 bases. The V gene's germline CDR1 is WSHSY and CDR2 SAAADI. The CDR3 length is 15 residues. The CDR3 nucleotides are TGCTCCAGCGGGAACACAGGGGAGGTTTACTATGGCTACACCTTC. As protein: CSSGNTGEVYYGYTF.

The chain has TRBV29-1 and TRBJ2-7; unclear D gene. This CDR3 contains 12 residues. V lost 4 bases and J 12 bases, leaving 19 bases between the germline ends. Germline V lookup: CDR1 SQVTM, CDR2 ANQGSEA. CDR3 sequence (DNA): TGCAGCGTTGGGCGGTTAGGGTACGAACGGTACTTC. It specifies CSVGRLGYERYF.

This rearrangement joins TRBV29-1 to TRBJ1-1; 9 positions agree with TRBD1. The germline gives CDR1 SQVTM, CDR2 ANQGSEA. This CDR3 contains 14 residues. The DNA of the CDR3 is TGCTACGTTGAAGGGACAGGGCGCGACACTGAAGCTTTCTTT. The encoded protein is CYVEGTGRDTEAFF. Combining the CDR3 with reference TRBV29-1 and TRBJ1-1 gives the whole variable domain SAVISQKPSRDICQRGTSLTIQCQVDSQVTMMFWYRQQPGQSLTLIATANQGSEATYESGFVIDKFPISRPNLTFSTLTVSNMSPEDSSIYLCYVEGTGRDTEAFFGQGTRLTVV.

As to this clonotype: One end of the junction fails to match germline, which may point to a read error. The chain joins TRBV5-6 to TRBJ2-6, with D possibly TRBD1 on 6 matching bases. Germline CDR1 and CDR2: SGHDT and YYEEEE. The CDR3 loop spans 18 amino acids. In DNA form, the CDR3 reads TGTGCCAGCAGCCTACCTGGGACAATGAGAACTGGGGCCAATGTCCTGACTTTC. It codes for CASSLPGTMRTGANVLTF.

Comments on this clonotype: The conserved closing phenylalanine or tryptophan is absent in this CDR3, likely reflecting a read error. This chain uses TRBV10-3 with TRBJ2-3; D call uncertain. This CDR3 is built from 17 residues. Germline V gene data show CDR1 as ENHRY and CDR2 as SYGVKD. The DNA of the CDR3 is TGTGCCATCAGAGAGTCCAAGAGTAACCCTCTGATAGATACGCAGTATATT. Its translation is CAIRESKSNPLIDTQYI.

As for this clonotype: The junction departs from the called germline gene at one end, perhaps through a read error. This rearrangement joins TRBV12-3 or TRBV12-4 to TRBJ2-2; either TRBD1 or TRBD2 may supply D (5 bases each). The CDR3 spans 14 residues. This chain's CDR3 is CTSSLAQGTRELFF. The CDR3, as DNA: TGTACCAGCAGTTTAGCGCAGGGAACCAGGGAGCTGTTTTTT.

Remarks on this clonotype: A read error may account for a junction end that differs from germline. The chain links TRBV12-3 or TRBV12-4 to TRBJ2-2, with no clear D. The length of the CDR3 is 11 residues. The CDR3 loop reads CATLRAEELFF. Written as DNA, the CDR3 is TGCGCCACCCTGAGAGCCGAGGAGCTGTTTTTT.

This clonotype was seen at least ten times. A much larger clone sits a single nucleotide away, making a read error possible. The chain combines TRBV13 with TRBJ2-3; no definite D call. CDR1 and CDR2 (germline): PRHDT, FYEKMQ (reference sequence). The CDR3 sequence is 13 residues long. Trimming removed 5 bases from V and 9 bases from J, with 15 bases in between. CDR3 nucleotides: TGTGCCAGCAGCCTCCGCTCGATTGGCACGCAGTATTTT. It yields the protein CASSLRSIGTQYF.